This TCR beta chain derives from a study of blood T cell repertoires in COVID-19. In its sample, this clone was seen a few times. CDR1 LNHDA and CDR2 SQIVND come from the germline V gene (reference sequence). This CDR3 comprises 16 residues. The V gene end was trimmed by 5 bases and the J gene end by 7 bases; junction bases not matched to a gene: 14. Method: immunoSEQ multiplex PCR; TCRdb's copy keeps in-frame clones and lacks some. This table has roughly 300,000 clones, about 76% appearing once. The chain recombines TRBV19 with TRBJ1-3, with 7 nucleotides matching TRBD1. Sequencing was performed on peripheral blood. This sequence was found in a woman aged 60 to 75 with active or convalescent COVID-19. CDR3 DNA sequence: TGTGCCAGTAGTTCAGGGGGGCCTAGGGGTCGGAACACCATATATTTT. Its translation: CASSSGGPRGRNTIYF.